The present T cell receptor (beta chain) was sequenced within a study of blood T cell repertoires in COVID-19. V was pared by 2 bases and J by 6 bases, with 2 bases of the junction left unmatched. The germline CDR1 and CDR2 sequences are ENHRY and SYGVKD. This CDR3 has 13 amino acids. Each participant's cohort was designated according to participant-reported clinical history. Recovered participants had two consecutive negative NP/OP PCR tests, healthcare professional clearance, or symptom resolution. Authors' data handling: The assay estimated nucleated cells by amplifying reference gene primers. Only in-frame clones appear in the TCRdb table, and some are missing; sequencing was by immunoSEQ multiplex PCR. The DNA gave D and trimming, while V, J and clone size come from that table. The sample has hundreds of thousands of clones; approximately 91% are singletons.

This TCR derives from a woman younger than 45 who had recovered from COVID-19. Input material: PBMCs or T cells enriched from blood (not recorded which). The V gene is TRBV10-3, the J gene TRBJ2-7, with 9 positions matching TRBD1. The CDR3 DNA reads TGTGCCATCAGTGAGACAGGGGGCGGCGAGCAGTACTTC. This encodes CAISETGGGEQYF.